This T cell receptor beta chain was sequenced in a study of cytomegalovirus exposure and HLA in healthy donors. Findings of the study overall: Analysis was carried out at a later point, and it linked a missense DCLRE1C variant to TCR beta V- and J-gene trimming.

Both 60 Vbeta primers and 13 Jbeta primers went into the PCR. The protocol was immunoSEQ multiplex PCR, while the TCRdb copy is restricted to in-frame clones and leaves out a portion. Here the sample spans 120,000 to 150,000 clones, 73% being singletons. J lost 6 bases, V lost 0 bases, and 6 bases had no gene match. Per germline, CDR1 SGHRS and CDR2 YFSETQ. This CDR3 comprises 17 residues. On this clone: Its antigen is unidentified.

This TCR derives from a woman under 30 in good health and CMV-seronegative. The chain has TRBV5-1 and TRBJ2-2, with 12 bases lining up with TRBD2. The source material was PBMCs. The CDR3 region has the DNA TGCGCCAGCAGCTTGGTAATCGGACTAGCGGGATCCGGGGAGCTGTTTTTT. The encoded protein is CASSLVIGLAGSGELFF.